This is a list of T cell receptor beta chains from one sample in a study of cytomegalovirus exposure and HLA in healthy donors. The method was immunoSEQ multiplex PCR; TCRdb's version includes in-frame clones alone and lacks a portion of them. The sample holds around 170,000 clones; roughly 80% are singletons and the top ten take around 3.9%. Sequencing was done on a sample of PBMCs. These TCRs come from a man aged 45-65 years in good health and CMV-seronegative. Both conserved end residues are part of each CDR3. Fields, in order: D gene, V gene, clone size, J gene, CDR3 DNA, CDR3 protein. A D gene is named only where the DNA matches it firmly. The size field is filled for only some rows; it gives once, few, many or a size class.

NA	TRBV19	NA	TRBJ1-4	TGTGCCAGTAGCGTGGGAGGGGCAACTAATGAAAAACTGTTTTTT	CASSVGGATNEKLFF
NA	TRBV10-3	NA	TRBJ1-1	TGTGCCATCAGTGAACAGGTTGGACGTGAAGCTTTCTTT	CAISEQVGREAFF
TRBD2	TRBV29-1	NA	TRBJ2-5	TGCAGCGTTGTAGCGGGGGTGGAGACCCAGTACTTC	CSVVAGVETQYF
NA	TRBV29-1	NA	TRBJ1-1	TGCAGCGCCCTTGCATCTTCGGACACTGAAGCTTTCTTT	CSALASSDTEAFF
NA	TRBV19	NA	TRBJ1-3	TGTGCCAGTAGTGCCCCGTACAGCTCTGGAAACACCATATATTTT	CASSAPYSSGNTIYF
NA	TRBV4-1	once	TRBJ1-3	TGCGCCAGCAGCCAAGACACCCGCGGGAACACCATATATTTT	CASSQDTRGNTIYF
TRBD1	TRBV10-3	NA	TRBJ2-3	TGTGCCATCAGGACAGGGGATACGCAGTATTTT	CAIRTGDTQYF
NA	TRBV5-1	NA	TRBJ2-7	TGCGCCAGCAGCTTTAGCCCCACCTACGAGCAGTACTTC	CASSFSPTYEQYF
TRBD1	TRBV5-8	NA	TRBJ1-5	TGTGCCAGCAGCTTGACAGGGGGACGCGCTCGGCCCCAGCATTTT	CASSLTGGRARPQHF
TRBD1	TRBV10-1	NA	TRBJ2-7	TGCGCCAGCAGTGAGAAGAGACAGGGGGCGTACGAGCAGTACTTC	CASSEKRQGAYEQYF
NA	TRBV5-8	NA	TRBJ2-1	TGTGCCAGCAGCTTGGAGAGGGGGAGCTCCTACAATGAGCAGTTCTTC	CASSLERGSSYNEQFF
NA	TRBV5-6	NA	TRBJ1-1	TGTGCCAGCAGACGCCATGCGAGCCCGGCTTTCTTT	CASRRHASPAFF
TRBD2	TRBV9	NA	TRBJ2-7	TGTGCCAGCAGCGTTGGGACTAGCGGACCCTACGAGCAGTACTTC	CASSVGTSGPYEQYF